Presented here are 15 T cell receptor beta chains from one specimen sequenced in a study of blood T cells in healthy people across ages. With a J-beta primer mix and a sample-barcoded 5' primer, a second PCR ran 7 to 11 cycles. TCRdb fed the 5' RACE reads into MiXCR, producing one record per CDR3 protein. The repertoire holds around 1,900,000 distinct CDR3 sequences, with around 40% as singletons. Sequenced: blood. These receptors were collected from a human donor in good health.

This clonotype occurred a few times. The chain has TRBV7-3 and TRBJ2-1; 12 bases align to TRBD2. CDR1 SGHTA and CDR2 FQGTGA come from the germline V gene. This CDR3 spans 16 amino acids. Losses at the gene ends were 6 bases for V and 9 bases for J; bases not matched to a gene: 12. In DNA form, the CDR3 reads TGTGCCAGCAGTTCCCGGACTAGCGGGGACCGCACTGAGCAGTTCTTC. It yields the protein CASSSRTSGDRTEQFF. The full variable domain, its missing parts supplied by reference TRBV7-3 and TRBJ2-1, is GAGVSQTPSNKVTEKGKYVELRCDPISGHTALYWYRQSLGQGPEFLIYFQGTGAADDSGLPNDRFFAVRPEGSVSTLKIQRTERGDSAVYLCASSSRTSGDRTEQFFGPGTRLTVL.

This chain uses TRBV4-1 with TRBJ1-5; 9 nucleotides align to TRBD1. Losses at the gene ends were 0 bases for V and 6 bases for J; bases not matched to a gene: 12. CDR1 is MGHRA, CDR2 YSYEKL, per germline. The CDR3 totals 18 residues. The CDR3 loop is CASSQEGGQGRIGQPQHF. CDR3 sequence (DNA): TGCGCCAGCAGCCAAGAAGGGGGACAGGGTCGAATCGGTCAGCCCCAGCATTTT.

A few counts support this clonotype. The chain recombines TRBV4-1 with TRBJ1-6, with 7 bases aligning to TRBD1. Trimming took 4 bases from V and 7 from J; bases not matched to a gene: 10. The germline V gene encodes CDR1 MGHRA and CDR2 YSYEKL. The CDR3 covers 16 residues. In nucleotides, the CDR3 is TGCGCCAGCAGCCTCACTGGGGGGACAGCCAATTCACCCCTCCACTTT. Protein sequence: CASSLTGGTANSPLHF.

This clonotype was observed a single time. The chain employs TRBV3-1 and TRBJ1-2; D is ambiguous. The CDR3 loop spans 17 amino acids. V was pared by 6 bases and J by 0 bases, with 20 bases between. The germline V gene has CDR1 LGHDT and CDR2 YNNKEL (reference sequence). CDR3 protein: CASSPRGGWRANYGYTF. The CDR3 DNA reads TGTGCCAGCAGTCCCCGTGGAGGGTGGAGGGCTAACTATGGCTACACCTTC.

This sequence joins TRBV29-1 and TRBJ2-2; TRBD2 matches 7 bases. Trimming took 1 base from V and 0 from J; bases not matched to a gene: 2. The germline V gene has CDR1 SQVTM and CDR2 ANQGSEA. This CDR3 comprises 15 residues. The chain's CDR3 is CSVEVSGANTGELFF. The CDR3 DNA sequence: TGCAGCGTTGAAGTGAGCGGGGCGAACACCGGGGAGCTGTTTTTT.

This chain links TRBV29-1 with TRBJ2-3; TRBD2 is a possible D gene (6 bases). Deletions cut 8 bases from V and 2 bases from J, with 20 bases between. CDR3 size: 15 residues. Germline values: CDR1 SQVTM, CDR2 ANQGSEA. The CDR3 DNA follows: TGCAGCTTTGCCCCCGGGGGACCGATCACAGATACGCAGTATTTT. This encodes CSFAPGGPITDTQYF.

This clonotype has a handful of counts. The chain couples TRBV20-1 to TRBJ1-2; weak D call: TRBD1 (5 bases). V was trimmed by 2 bases and J by 4 bases, leaving 20 bases between them. Per the germline V gene, CDR1 is DFQATT and CDR2 is SNEGSKA (reference sequence). CDR3 length equals 16 residues. CDR3 amino acids: CSARHTSGDRGYGYTF. For the CDR3, the DNA is TGCAGTGCTAGACACACCTCCGGGGACCGAGGCTATGGCTACACCTTC.

This clonotype was counted a few times. The rearrangement joins TRBV29-1 to TRBJ2-1; 8 bases agree with TRBD2. The germline V gene encodes CDR1 SQVTM and CDR2 ANQGSEA. The J segment lost 1 base and the V segment lost 6 bases, leaving 14 bases of the junction unmatched. The CDR3 length is 17 residues. DNA for the CDR3: TGCAGCGTACGGCCATGGATCGGGGGGGTATCCTACAATGAGCAGTTCTTC. It encodes CSVRPWIGGVSYNEQFF.

J is TRBJ2-4 and V is TRBV5-1; D assignment may be TRBD1 or TRBD2 (5 bases each). The last part of the DNA fits TRBJ2-7 better; the J call may be wrong. This CDR3 has 16 residues. Germline-derived CDR1 and CDR2 are SGHRS and YFSETQ. CDR3 sequence (DNA): TGCGCCAGCAACCTTCGTTTGGGGGAACCTTCCTACGAGCAGTACTTC. This codes for CASNLRLGEPSYEQYF.

The chain uses TRBV11-2 and TRBJ2-1; TRBD2 matches 8 bases. This CDR3 region has 17 residues. Unmatched junction bases numbered 8, after V lost 2 bases and J lost 2 bases. The germline V gene has CDR1 SGHAT and CDR2 FQNNGV. CDR3 amino acids: CASSLTGGGLTYNEQFF. The CDR3 DNA reads TGTGCCAGCAGCTTAACGGGCGGGGGGCTTACCTACAATGAGCAGTTCTTC. Supplemented by reference TRBV11-2 and TRBJ2-1, the full variable domain reads EAGVAQSPRYKIIEKRQSVAFWCNPISGHATLYWYQQILGQGPKLLIQFQNNGVVDDSQLPKDRFSAERLKGVDSTLKIQPAKLEDSAVYLCASSLTGGGLTYNEQFFGPGTRLTVL.

The CDR3 nucleotides are TGTGCCAGCAGTTCAGCGGTTTTGACAGGGAAGAACACCGGGGAGCTGTTTTTT. Translation gives CASSSAVLTGKNTGELFF. The genes are TRBV12-3 or TRBV12-4 and TRBJ2-2, with TRBD1 matching over 7 bases. This CDR3 has 18 residues. The junction had 12 bases not matched to a gene; V was cut back by 4 bases and J by 1 base.

This rearrangement joins TRBV9 to TRBJ2-1, with D hard to call. The CDR3 totals 12 residues. Trimming cost V 0 bases and J 9 bases, with 7 bases left between them. CDR1 is SGDLS, CDR2 YYNGEE, per germline. The CDR3, as DNA: TGTGCCAGCAGCGTAGACTACGGTGAGCAGTTCTTC. Its protein product is CASSVDYGEQFF.

This clonotype was observed a handful of times. J is TRBJ2-7 and V is TRBV4-2; D gene uncertain. Germline V lookup: CDR1 LGHNA, CDR2 YNFKEQ. V lost 4 bases, J lost 6 bases, and 25 bases lay in between. The CDR3 is 17 amino acids. The CDR3 DNA reads as TGTGCCAGCAGCCTAAGCCAAACCGGGCTCAGATTCGGCGAGCAGTACTTC. Translation: CASSLSQTGLRFGEQYF.

In this sample, this clonotype turned up once. The J gene is TRBJ2-5, the V gene TRBV6-2 or TRBV6-3; 7 bases align to TRBD2. The CDR3 runs 17 residues. V lost 0 bases, J lost 0 bases, and 7 bases stayed unmatched. Germline V gives CDR1 MNHEY, CDR2 SVGEGT. The CDR3: CASSYSPRLADQETQYF. CDR3 sequence (DNA): TGTGCCAGCAGTTACTCCCCTCGGCTAGCGGACCAAGAGACCCAGTACTTC.

The chain links TRBV18 to TRBJ2-1; D not certain. V dropped 4 bases and J dropped 10 bases, with 14 bases sitting between them. The CDR3 extends over 13 amino acids. Germline assignment: CDR1 KGHSH and CDR2 LQKENI. This CDR3 reads CASSQSREFEQFF. CDR3 nucleotides: TGTGCCAGCTCACAGTCTAGGGAATTCGAGCAGTTCTTC.